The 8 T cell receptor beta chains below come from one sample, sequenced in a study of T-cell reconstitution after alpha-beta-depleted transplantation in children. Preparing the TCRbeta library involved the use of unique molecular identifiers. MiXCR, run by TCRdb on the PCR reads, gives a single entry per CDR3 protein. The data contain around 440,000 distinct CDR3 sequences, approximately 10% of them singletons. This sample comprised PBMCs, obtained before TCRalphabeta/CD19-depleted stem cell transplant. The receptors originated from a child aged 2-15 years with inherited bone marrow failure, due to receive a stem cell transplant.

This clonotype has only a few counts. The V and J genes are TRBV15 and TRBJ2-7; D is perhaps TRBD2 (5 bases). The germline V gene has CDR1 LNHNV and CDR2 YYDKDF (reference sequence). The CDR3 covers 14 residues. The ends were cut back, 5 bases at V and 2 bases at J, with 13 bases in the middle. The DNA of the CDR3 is TGTGCCACCAGCTCCAGGACTCCCGCCTACGAGCAGTACTTC. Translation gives CATSSRTPAYEQYF.

This chain's CDR3 is CASRLSGRSNQPQHF. The CDR3 nucleotides are TGTGCCAGCAGACTCTCTGGACGGAGCAATCAGCCCCAGCATTTT. The rearrangement joins TRBV6-2 or TRBV6-3 to TRBJ1-5, with no clear D. The ends were cut back, 6 bases at V and 1 base at J, with 13 bases in the middle. The CDR3 has 15 residues. Germline lookup yields CDR1 MNHEY and CDR2 SVGEGT.

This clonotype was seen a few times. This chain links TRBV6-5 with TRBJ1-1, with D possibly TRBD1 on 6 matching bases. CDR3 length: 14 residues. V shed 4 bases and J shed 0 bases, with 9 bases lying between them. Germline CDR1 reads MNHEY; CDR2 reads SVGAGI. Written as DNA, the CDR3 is TGTGCCAGCAGTTCCAGGGGCCTGAACACTGAAGCTTTCTTT. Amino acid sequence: CASSSRGLNTEAFF.

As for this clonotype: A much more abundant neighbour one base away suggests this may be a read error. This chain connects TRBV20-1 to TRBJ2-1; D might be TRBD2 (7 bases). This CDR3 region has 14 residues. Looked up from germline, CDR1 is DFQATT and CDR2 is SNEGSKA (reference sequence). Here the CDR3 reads CSASGGAKMNEQSF. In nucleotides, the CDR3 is TGCAGTGCTAGTGGGGGGGCTAAAATGAATGAGCAGTCCTTC.

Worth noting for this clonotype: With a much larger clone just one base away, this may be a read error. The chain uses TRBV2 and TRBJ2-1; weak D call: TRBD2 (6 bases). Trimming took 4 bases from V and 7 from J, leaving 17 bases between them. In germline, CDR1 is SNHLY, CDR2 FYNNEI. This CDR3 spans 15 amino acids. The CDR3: CASSVGTLIGNEQFF. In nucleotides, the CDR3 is TGTGCCAGCAGTGTCGGGACTCTAATTGGGAATGAGCAGTTCTTC.

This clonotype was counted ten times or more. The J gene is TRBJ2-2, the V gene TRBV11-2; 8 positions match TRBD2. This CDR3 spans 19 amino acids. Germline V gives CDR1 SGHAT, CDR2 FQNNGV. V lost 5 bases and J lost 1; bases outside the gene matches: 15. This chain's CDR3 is CASSTRRPGSGRNTGELFF. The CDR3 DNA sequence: TGTGCCAGCAGCACTAGGAGGCCGGGGAGCGGGAGGAACACCGGGGAGCTGTTTTTT.

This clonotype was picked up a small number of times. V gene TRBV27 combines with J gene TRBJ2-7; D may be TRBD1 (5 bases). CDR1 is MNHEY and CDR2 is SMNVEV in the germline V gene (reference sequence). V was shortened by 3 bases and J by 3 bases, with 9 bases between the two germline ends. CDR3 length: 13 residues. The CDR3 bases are TGTGCCAGCAGTTTTTCGACAGACTACGAGCAGTACTTC. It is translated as CASSFSTDYEQYF.

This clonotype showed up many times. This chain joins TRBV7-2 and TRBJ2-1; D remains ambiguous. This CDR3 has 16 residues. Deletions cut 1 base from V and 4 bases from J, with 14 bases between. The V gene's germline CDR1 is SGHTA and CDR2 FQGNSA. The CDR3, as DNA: TGTGCCAGCAGCTTAGGCGCGGACCAATATTACAATGAGCAGTTCTTC. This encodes CASSLGADQYYNEQFF.